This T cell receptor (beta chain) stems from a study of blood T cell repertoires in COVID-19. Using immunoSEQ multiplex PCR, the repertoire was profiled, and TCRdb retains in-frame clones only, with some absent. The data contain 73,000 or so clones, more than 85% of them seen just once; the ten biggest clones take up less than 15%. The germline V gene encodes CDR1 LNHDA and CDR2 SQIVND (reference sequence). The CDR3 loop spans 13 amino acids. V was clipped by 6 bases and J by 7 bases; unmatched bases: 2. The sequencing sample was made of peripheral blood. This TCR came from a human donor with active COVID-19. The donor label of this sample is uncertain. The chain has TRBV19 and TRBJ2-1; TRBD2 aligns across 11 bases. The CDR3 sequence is CASSGTSGNEQFF. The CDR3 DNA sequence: TGTGCCAGTAGCGGGACTAGCGGTAATGAGCAGTTCTTC.